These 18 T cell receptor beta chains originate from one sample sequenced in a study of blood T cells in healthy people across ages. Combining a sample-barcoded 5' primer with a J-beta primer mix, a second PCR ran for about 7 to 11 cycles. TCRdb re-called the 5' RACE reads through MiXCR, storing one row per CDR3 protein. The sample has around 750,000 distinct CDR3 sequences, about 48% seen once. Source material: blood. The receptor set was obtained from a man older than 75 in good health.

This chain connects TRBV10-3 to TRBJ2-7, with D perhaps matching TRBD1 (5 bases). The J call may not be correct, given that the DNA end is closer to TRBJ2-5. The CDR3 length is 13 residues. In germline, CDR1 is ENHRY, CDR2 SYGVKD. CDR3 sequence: CAAAARAPETQYF. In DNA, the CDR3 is TGTGCCGCCGCTGCCAGGGCTCCAGAGACCCAGTACTTC.

The CDR3 loop reads CASSLKATGNEQFF. CDR3 nucleotides: TGTGCCAGCAGTTTAAAGGCCACTGGGAATGAGCAGTTCTTC. This chain connects TRBV12-3 or TRBV12-4 to TRBJ2-1, with no clear D. Trimming left V 2 bases short and J 7 bases short, with 12 bases between. The CDR3 is made up of 14 amino acids.

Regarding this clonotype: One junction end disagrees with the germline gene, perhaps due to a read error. CDR3 in DNA: TGTGCCAGCAGCGAGGGGGCGACTAGGCCCTACAGTGAGCAGTTCTTC. Protein product: CASSEGATRPYSEQFF. The chain joins TRBV7-2 to TRBJ2-1, with D possibly matching TRBD1 (7 bases). The CDR3 is 16 amino acids. The germline CDR1 and CDR2 sequences are SGHTA and FQGNSA.

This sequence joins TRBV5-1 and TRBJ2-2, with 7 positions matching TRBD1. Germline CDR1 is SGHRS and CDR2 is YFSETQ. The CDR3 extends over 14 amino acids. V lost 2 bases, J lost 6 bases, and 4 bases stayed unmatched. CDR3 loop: CASSLQTGSGELFF. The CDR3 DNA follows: TGCGCCAGCAGCTTACAGACAGGGTCCGGGGAGCTGTTTTTT.

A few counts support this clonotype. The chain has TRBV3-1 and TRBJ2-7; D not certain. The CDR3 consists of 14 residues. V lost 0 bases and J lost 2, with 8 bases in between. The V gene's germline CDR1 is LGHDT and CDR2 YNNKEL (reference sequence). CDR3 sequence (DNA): TGTGCCAGCAGCCAAGATACAGTCCCCTACGAGCAGTACTTC. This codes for CASSQDTVPYEQYF.

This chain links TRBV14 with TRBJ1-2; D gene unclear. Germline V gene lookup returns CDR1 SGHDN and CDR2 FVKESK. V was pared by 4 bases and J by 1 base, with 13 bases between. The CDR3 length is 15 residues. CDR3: CASSPIRAVNYGYTF. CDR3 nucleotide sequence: TGTGCCAGCAGCCCCATTAGGGCAGTTAACTATGGCTACACCTTC.

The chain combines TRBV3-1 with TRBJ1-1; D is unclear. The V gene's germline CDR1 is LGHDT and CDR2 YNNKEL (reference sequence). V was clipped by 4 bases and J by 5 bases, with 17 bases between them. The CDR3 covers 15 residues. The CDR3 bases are TGTGCCAGCAGCCCGTGGGAGGGAGTAAGGACTGAAGCTTTCTTT. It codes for CASSPWEGVRTEAFF.

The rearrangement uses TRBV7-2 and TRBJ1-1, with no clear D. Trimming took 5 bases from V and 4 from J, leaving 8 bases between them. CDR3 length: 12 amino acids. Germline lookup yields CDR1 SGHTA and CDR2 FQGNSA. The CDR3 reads CASSPSGTEAFF. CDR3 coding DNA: TGTGCCAGCAGCCCGTCGGGCACTGAAGCTTTCTTT.

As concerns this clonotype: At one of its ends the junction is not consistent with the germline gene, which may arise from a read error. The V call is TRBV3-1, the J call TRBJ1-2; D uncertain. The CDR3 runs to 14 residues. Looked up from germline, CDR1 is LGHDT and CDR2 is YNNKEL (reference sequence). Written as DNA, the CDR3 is TGTGCCAGCAGCCAAGAGATGATAAACTATGGCTACACCTTT. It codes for CASSQEMINYGYTF.

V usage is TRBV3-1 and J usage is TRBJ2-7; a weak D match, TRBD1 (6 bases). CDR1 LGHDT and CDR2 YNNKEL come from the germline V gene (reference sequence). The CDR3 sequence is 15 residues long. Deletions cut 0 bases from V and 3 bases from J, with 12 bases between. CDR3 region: CASSQDESTGYEQYF. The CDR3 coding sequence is TGTGCCAGCAGCCAAGATGAGTCGACAGGCTACGAGCAGTACTTC.

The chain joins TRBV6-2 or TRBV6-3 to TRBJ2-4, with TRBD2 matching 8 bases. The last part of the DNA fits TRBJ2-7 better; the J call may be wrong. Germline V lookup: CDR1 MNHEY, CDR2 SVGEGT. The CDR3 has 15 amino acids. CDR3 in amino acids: CASNPPGGQFYEQYF. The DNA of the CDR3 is TGTGCCAGCAATCCTCCGGGGGGGCAATTTTACGAGCAGTACTTC.

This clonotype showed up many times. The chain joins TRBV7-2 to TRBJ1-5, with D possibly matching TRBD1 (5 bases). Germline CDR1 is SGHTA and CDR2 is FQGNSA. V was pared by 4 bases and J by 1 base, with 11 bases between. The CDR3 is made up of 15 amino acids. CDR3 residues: CASSSGGGSNQPQHF. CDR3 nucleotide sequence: TGTGCCAGCAGCTCCGGGGGGGGAAGCAATCAGCCCCAGCATTTT.

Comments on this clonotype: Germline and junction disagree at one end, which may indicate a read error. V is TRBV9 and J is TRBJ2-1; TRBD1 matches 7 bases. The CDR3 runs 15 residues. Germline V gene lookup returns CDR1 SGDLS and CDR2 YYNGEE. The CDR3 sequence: CASSGGGLSNNEQFF. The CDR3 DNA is TGTGCCAGCAGCGGAGGGGGCCTCTCCAACAATGAGCAGTTCTTC.

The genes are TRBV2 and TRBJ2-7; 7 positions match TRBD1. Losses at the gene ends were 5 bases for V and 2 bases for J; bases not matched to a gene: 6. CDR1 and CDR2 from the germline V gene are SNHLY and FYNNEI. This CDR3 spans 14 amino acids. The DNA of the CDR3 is TGTGCCAGCAGTTTTCTTACAGGGGCCTACGAGCAGTACTTC. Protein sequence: CASSFLTGAYEQYF.

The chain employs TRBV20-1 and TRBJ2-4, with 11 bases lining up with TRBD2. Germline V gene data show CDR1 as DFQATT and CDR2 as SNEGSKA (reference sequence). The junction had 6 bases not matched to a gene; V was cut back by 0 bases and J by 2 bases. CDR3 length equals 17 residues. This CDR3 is CSARDGLAGGTKNIQYF. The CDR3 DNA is TGCAGTGCTAGAGATGGCCTAGCGGGAGGAACCAAAAACATTCAGTACTTC.

The CDR3 region is CASSSGGGGGSYNEQFF. CDR3 DNA sequence: TGCGCCAGCAGCTCCGGGGGTGGGGGAGGCTCCTACAATGAGCAGTTCTTC. The chain combines TRBV5-1 with TRBJ2-1; possible D gene TRBD2, 6 bases. The CDR3 runs 17 residues. Germline V lookup: CDR1 SGHRS, CDR2 YFSETQ. The V gene lost 3 bases and the J gene lost 0 bases, with 16 bases spanning the gap.

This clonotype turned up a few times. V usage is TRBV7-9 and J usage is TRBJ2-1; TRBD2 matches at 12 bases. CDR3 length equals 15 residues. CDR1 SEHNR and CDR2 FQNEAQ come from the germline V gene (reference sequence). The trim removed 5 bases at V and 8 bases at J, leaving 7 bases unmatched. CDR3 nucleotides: TGTGCCAGCAGCCGTACTAGCGGGAGGTTCGATGAGCAGTTCTTC. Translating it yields CASSRTSGRFDEQFF.

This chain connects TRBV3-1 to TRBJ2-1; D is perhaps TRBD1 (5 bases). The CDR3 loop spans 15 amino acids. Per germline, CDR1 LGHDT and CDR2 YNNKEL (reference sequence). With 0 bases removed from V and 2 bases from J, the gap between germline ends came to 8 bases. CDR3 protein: CASSQDGAPYNEQFF. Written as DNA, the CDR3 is TGTGCCAGCAGCCAAGATGGGGCACCCTACAATGAGCAGTTCTTC.